The entry that follows covers one T cell receptor (beta chain) sequence. The sample originates from a study of shared clonotypes between healthy human individuals. Trimming shortened V by 4 bases and J by 0 bases, and 13 bases separated the two germline ends. Germline CDR1 is MGHRA and CDR2 is YSYEKL. The CDR3 consists of 16 residues. Here immunoSEQ multiplex PCR was the method, and the copy in TCRdb shows in-frame clones only, minus some. This sample has approximately 1.1 million clones, with about four fifths found just once. The rearrangement links TRBV4-1 to TRBJ1-3; D gene uncertain. Sequencing used memory CD4+ T cells from PBMCs. Subset defined: CD45RA-negative fraction. The TCR sequence derives from a man aged 18 to 29 in good health. Some clones in this sample may be carry-over from other donors' samples. The CDR3 nucleotides are TGCGCCAGCAGCCGACCAGGACGGGACTCTGGAAACACCATATATTTT. It codes for CASSRPGRDSGNTIYF.